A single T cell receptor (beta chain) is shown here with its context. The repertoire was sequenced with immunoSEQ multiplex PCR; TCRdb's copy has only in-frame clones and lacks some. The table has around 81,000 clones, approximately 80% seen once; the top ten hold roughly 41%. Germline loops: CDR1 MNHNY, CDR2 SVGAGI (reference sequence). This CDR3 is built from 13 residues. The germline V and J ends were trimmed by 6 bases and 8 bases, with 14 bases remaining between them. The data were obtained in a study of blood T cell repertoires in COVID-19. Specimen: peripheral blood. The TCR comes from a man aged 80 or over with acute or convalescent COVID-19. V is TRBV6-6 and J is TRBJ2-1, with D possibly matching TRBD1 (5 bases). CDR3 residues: CASSDTGPYEQFF. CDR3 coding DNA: TGTGCCAGCAGCGATACAGGTCCATATGAGCAGTTCTTC.